The source of this T cell receptor (beta chain) is a study of blood T cells in healthy people across ages. Study findings and constraints: With donor CMV status unknown, expanded clonotype changes were possibly confounded.

PCR was performed a second time for about 6 to 11 cycles using a sample-barcoded 5' primer and a J-beta primer mix. Per sample, CDR3-containing paired-end reads numbered at least 3 million. MiXCR, applied by TCRdb to the 5' RACE reads, yields one record per CDR3 protein. The table has around 780,000 distinct CDR3 sequences, approximately 60% seen once. As regards this clonotype: Its antigen is not identified. A much larger clone is a single base away; this may be a read error.

The CDR3 loop spans 13 amino acids. V was shortened by 4 bases and J by 4 bases, with 13 bases between the two germline ends. Germline CDR1 DFQATT, CDR2 SNEGSKA (reference sequence). The rearrangement joins TRBV20-1 to TRBJ2-5, with a possible D match to TRBD1 (5 bases). The source is a man between 35 and 55 years old in good health. Source material: blood. The CDR3 spells CSAKARDPETQYF. The DNA for the CDR3 is TGCAGTGCTAAAGCCAGGGATCCAGAGACCCAGTACTTC.